The following is a T cell receptor beta chain sequence with its context. This sample stems from a study of blood T cell repertoires in COVID-19. Study-level background: COVID-19 samples from acute and convalescent phases originated in the United States, Italy and Spain.

Here immunoSEQ multiplex PCR was the method, and the copy in TCRdb shows in-frame clones only, minus some. The sample has under 200,000 clones, roughly four fifths seen once; the top ten hold around 12%. The CDR3 covers 13 residues. V shed 5 bases and J shed 12 bases, with 20 bases lying between them. Per the germline V gene, CDR1 is LNHDA and CDR2 is SQIVND (reference sequence). This rearrangement joins TRBV19 to TRBJ2-7, with a tentative D call TRBD1 (6 bases). The sample was PBMCs or T cells enriched from blood (not recorded which). The TCR originated in a man aged 50-59 years who had recovered from COVID-19. This CDR3 is CASSPQGRWKLYF. Here the CDR3 DNA reads TGTGCCAGTAGTCCCCAGGGGCGCTGGAAACTGTACTTC.